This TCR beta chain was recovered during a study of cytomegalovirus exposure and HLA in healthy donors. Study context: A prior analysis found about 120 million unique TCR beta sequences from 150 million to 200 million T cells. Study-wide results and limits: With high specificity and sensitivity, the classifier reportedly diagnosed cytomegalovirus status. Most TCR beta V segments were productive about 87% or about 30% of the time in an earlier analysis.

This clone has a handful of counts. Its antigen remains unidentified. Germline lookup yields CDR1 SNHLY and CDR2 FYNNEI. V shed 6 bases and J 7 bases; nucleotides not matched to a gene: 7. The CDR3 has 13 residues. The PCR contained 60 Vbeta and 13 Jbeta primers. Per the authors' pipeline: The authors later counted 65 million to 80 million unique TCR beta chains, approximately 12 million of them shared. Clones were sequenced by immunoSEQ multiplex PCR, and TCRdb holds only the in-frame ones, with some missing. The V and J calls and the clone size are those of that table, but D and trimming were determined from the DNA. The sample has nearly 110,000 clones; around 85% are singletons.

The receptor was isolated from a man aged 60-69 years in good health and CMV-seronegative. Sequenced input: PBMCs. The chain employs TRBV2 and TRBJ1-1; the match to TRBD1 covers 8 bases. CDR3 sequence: CASRDDRGGEAFF. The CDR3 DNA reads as TGTGCCAGCAGGGACGACAGGGGAGGTGAAGCTTTCTTT.